The subject of this entry is one T cell receptor (beta chain). This clonotype was counted a few times. Its target antigen remains unknown. Base qualities are not at hand, and no much larger clone is one base apart. The library was obtained by RT-PCR. Sequenced using an Illumina HiSeq 2500. TCRdb cleaned the public reads at Q25 with fastp, built clones with MiXCR and kept in-frame beta chains. A single entry per CDR3 protein holds the most common genes and DNA from its merged rows. The sample has almost 600,000 distinct CDR3 sequences on record, around 15% of them singletons. 11% of the sample belongs to the ten largest clones. The sample is drawn from a study of response to subunit inactivated influenza vaccine listed by TCRdb under 2018. Regarding the research as a whole: Deep quantitative profiling of the T cell receptor repertoire was used in the study to follow responses to a trivalent subunit inactivated influenza vaccine. Beyond this particular receptor, the publication reports: It was suggested by the authors that each seasonal influenza vaccination may recruit only a limited number of new T cells.

The clonotype comes from a man aged 50-59 years who received an inactivated influenza vaccine. Donor details come from another sample of the same person, matched by shared clones. The sample here was PBMCs from blood, taken roughly 12 days after vaccination.

The CDR3: CSVLDNLNTEAFF. The DNA is as follows: TGCAGCGTTCTGGACAATTTAAACACTGAAGCTTTCTTT. Here the chain combines TRBV29-1 and TRBJ1-1; TRBD1 could be the D gene, as 5 bases match. CDR1 and CDR2 are read off the germline V gene as SQVTM and ANQGSEA. V and J lose 5 bases and 2 bases, and a span of 12 bases separates them. From the cysteine up to the phenylalanine, the CDR3 has a length of 13 residues. Here the CDR3 DNA is all that survives: 39 bases in frame from base 1.